The T cell receptor beta chain described here comes from a study of shared clonotypes between healthy human individuals. The protocol was immunoSEQ multiplex PCR, while the TCRdb copy is restricted to in-frame clones and leaves out a portion. The profile shows approximately 640,000 clones, less than 95% of them singletons. CDR1 and CDR2 from the germline V gene are SGHAT and FQNNGV. V dropped 5 bases and J dropped 11 bases, with 12 bases sitting between them. The CDR3 runs to 12 residues. The V gene is TRBV11-2, the J gene TRBJ1-4; unclear D gene. The TCR was taken from a young man in good health. Some clones in this sample may be carry-over from other donors' samples. Sequencing used memory CD8+ T cells from PBMCs. The subset: CD45RO+ cells pooled with CCR7-negative TemRA cells. CDR3 sequence reads: CASSENMGKLFF. The CDR3 DNA reads as TGTGCCAGCAGCGAAAACATGGGGAAACTGTTTTTT.